The T cell receptor beta chain described here comes from a study of blood T cells in healthy people across ages. Points from the study as a whole: Donors of long life had a larger count of naive CD4+ cells and greater diversity than aged donors.

The use of a sample-barcoded 5' primer and a J-beta primer mix characterized a second PCR of about 7 to 12 cycles. TCRdb reprocessed the 5' RACE reads with MiXCR, giving one entry per CDR3 protein. Here the sample spans roughly 700,000 distinct CDR3 sequences, 25% being singletons. In the case of this clonotype: Its target is unknown.

This same sample was also taken into another study, of T cells of mothers and their children. As that study records: Each mother yielded more than 8 million TCR beta CDR3 reads. Each child yielded roughly 2.9 million reads. Researchers report slightly higher, though non-significant, overlap in related mother-child pairs than in unrelated pairs.

The TCR sequence derives from a boy aged 10-17 years in good health. Source material: blood.

The CDR3 DNA reads TGTGCCAGCAGCGTCGGGGCGTGGGACACCGGGGAGCTGTTTTTT. Translation gives CASSVGAWDTGELFF. The chain carries TRBV9 and TRBJ2-2; D may be TRBD1 or TRBD2 (5 bases each). The CDR3 runs 15 residues. With 2 bases removed from V and 3 bases from J, the gap between germline ends came to 11 bases. CDR1 and CDR2 from the germline V gene are SGDLS and YYNGEE.